This is a list of T cell receptor beta chains from one sample in a study of post-analysis software for immune sequencing data. TCRdb called the PCR reads again in MiXCR, with one record for every CDR3 protein. Here the sample spans 250,000 to 300,000 distinct CDR3 sequences, 36% being singletons. The specimen sequenced was blood. The receptors originated from a girl aged 10-17 years with multiple sclerosis. Both conserved end residues are part of each CDR3.

v_call cdr3_aa
TRBV28 CASSTPTVQETQYF
TRBV2 CASSEGLDSNQPQHF
TRBV20-1 CSATGQGNSRVSYNSPLHF
TRBV11-2 CASSLDRYREAFF
TRBV5-5 CASSLIQGTPGANVLTF
TRBV29-1 CSGRLAGGYNEQFF
TRBV12-3/TRBV12-4 CASSLTFSGNQPQHF
TRBV7-9 CASSSTGSRLEHTQYF
TRBV7-2 CASSKGAQRGQYF
TRBV4-1 CASSQVVAGELFF